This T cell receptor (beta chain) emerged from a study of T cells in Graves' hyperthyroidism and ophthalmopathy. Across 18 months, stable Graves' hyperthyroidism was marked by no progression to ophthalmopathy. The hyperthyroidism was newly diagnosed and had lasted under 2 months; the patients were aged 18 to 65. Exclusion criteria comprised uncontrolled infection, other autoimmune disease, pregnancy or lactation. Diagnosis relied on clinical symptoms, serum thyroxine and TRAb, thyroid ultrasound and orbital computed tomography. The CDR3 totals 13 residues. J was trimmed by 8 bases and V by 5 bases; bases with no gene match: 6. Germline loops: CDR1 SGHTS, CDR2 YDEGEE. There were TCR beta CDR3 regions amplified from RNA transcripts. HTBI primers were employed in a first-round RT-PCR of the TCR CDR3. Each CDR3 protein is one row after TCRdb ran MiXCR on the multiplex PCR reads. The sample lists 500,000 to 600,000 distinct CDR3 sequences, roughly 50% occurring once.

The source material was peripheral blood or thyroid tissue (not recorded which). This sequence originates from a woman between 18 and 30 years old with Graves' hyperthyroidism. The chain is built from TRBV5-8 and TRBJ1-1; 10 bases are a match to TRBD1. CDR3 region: CASSRGDRGEAFF. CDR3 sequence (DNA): TGTGCCAGCAGTAGGGGGGACAGGGGAGAAGCTTTCTTT.